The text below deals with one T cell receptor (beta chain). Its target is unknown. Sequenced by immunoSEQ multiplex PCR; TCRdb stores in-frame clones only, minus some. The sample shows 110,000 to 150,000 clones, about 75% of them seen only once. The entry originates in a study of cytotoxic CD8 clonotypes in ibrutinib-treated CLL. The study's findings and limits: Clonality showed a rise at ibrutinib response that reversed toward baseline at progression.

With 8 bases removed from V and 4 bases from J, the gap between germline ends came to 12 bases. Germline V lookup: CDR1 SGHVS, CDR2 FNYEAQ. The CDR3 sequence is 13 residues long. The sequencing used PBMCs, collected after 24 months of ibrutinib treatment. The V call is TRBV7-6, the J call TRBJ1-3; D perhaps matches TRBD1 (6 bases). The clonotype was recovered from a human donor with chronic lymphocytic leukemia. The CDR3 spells CASGPGAGNTIYF. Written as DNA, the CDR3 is TGTGCCAGCGGGCCAGGGGCGGGAAACACCATATATTTT. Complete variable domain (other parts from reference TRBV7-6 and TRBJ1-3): GAGVSQSPRYKVTKRGQDVALRCDPISGHVSLYWYRQALGQGPEFLTYFNYEAQQDKSGLPNDRFSAERPEGSISTLTIQRTEQRDSAMYRCASGPGAGNTIYFGEGSWLTVV.